This T cell receptor beta chain was sequenced in a study of breast tumors, draining lymph nodes, adjacent tissues. CDR1 and CDR2 (germline): DFQATT, SNEGSKA (reference sequence). The CDR3 has 14 residues. TCRdb re-analysed the multiplex PCR reads in MiXCR, keeping a single row per CDR3 protein. The sample yields 60,000 to 70,000 distinct CDR3 sequences, approximately 57% seen once. A remark on this clonotype: Antigen specificity is unknown. The junction shows a germline mismatch at one end, possibly a read error.

Findings of the study overall: Findings are consistent with lymph node origin and intratumoral expansion of most tumor T cells. Tumor repertoires ranked between lymph nodes and nontumor tissue in diversity, with V and J gene preferences.

The chain joins TRBV20-1 to TRBJ2-2, with 8 bases fitting TRBD2. Sequencing was done on a sample of breast tumor tissue. This receptor was identified in a female donor with breast cancer. Some clones in this sample may be carry-over from other donors' samples. CDR3: CNAYRTSRRAELFF. CDR3 DNA sequence: TGCAATGCTTATCGGACTAGCCGCCGCGCGGAGCTGTTTTTT.